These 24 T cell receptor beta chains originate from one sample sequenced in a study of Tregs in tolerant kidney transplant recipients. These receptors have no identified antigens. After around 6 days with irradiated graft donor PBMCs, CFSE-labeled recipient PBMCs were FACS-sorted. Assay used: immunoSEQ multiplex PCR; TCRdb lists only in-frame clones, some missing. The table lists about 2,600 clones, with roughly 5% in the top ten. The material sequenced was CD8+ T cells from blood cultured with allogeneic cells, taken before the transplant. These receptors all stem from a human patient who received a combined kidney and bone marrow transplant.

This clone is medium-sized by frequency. Incomplete CDR3 DNA: TGTGCCAGCAGCTTAGGAAGAGGGTACAAGACTGAA. Translating gives CASSLGRGYKTE. The complete CDR3 reads CASSLGRGYKTEAFF. The rearrangement links TRBV11-2 to TRBJ1-1, with D unclear. The read ends 3 residues before the CDR3 terminus; that terminus is restored from the germline J gene. Germline V gene data show CDR1 as SGHAT and CDR2 as FQNNGV. CDR3 length equals 15 residues. Between the trimmed V and J ends, which lost 1 base and 5 bases, there was a span of 14 bases.

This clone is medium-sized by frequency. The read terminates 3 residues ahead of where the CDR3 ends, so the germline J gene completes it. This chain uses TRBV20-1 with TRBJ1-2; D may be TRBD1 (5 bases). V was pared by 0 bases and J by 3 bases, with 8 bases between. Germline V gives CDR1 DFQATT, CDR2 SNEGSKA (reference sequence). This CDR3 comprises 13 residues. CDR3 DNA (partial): TGCAGTGCTAGAGAGGGCAGGGACTATGGC. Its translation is CSAREGRDYG. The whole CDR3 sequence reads CSAREGRDYGYTF.

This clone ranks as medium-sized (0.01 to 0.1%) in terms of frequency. This CDR3 is CASSLPYRDRGYPGNTIYF. The covered CDR3 bases are TGTGCCAGCAGTTTACCTTACCGGGACAGGGGTTACCCTGGAAACACC. The chain carries TRBV28 and TRBJ1-3; TRBD1 aligns across 10 bases. The read ends 3 residues before the CDR3 terminus; that terminus is restored from the germline J gene. CDR3 length: 19 residues. CDR1 is MDHEN, CDR2 SYDVKM, per germline. J was trimmed by 2 bases and V by 2 bases; bases with no gene match: 12. Together with reference TRBV28 and TRBJ1-3, the CDR3 gives the full variable domain: DVKVTQSSRYLVKRTGEKVFLECVQDMDHENMFWYRQDPGLGLRLIYFSYDVKMKEKGDIPEGYSVSREKKERFSLILESASTNQTSMYLCASSLPYRDRGYPGNTIYFGEGSWLTVV.

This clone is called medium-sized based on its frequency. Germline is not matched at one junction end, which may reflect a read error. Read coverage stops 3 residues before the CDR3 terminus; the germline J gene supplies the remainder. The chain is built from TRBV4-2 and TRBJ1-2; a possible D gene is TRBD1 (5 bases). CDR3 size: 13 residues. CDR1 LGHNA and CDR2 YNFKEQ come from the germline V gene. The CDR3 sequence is CASSPGGNYGYTF. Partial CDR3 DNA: TGCGCCAGCAGCCCCGGGGGGAACTATGGC.

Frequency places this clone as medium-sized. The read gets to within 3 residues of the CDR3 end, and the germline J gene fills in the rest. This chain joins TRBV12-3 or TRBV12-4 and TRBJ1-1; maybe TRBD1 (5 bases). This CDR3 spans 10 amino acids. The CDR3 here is CASRGLAAFF. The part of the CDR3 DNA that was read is TGTGCCAGCAGGGGGCTGGCT.

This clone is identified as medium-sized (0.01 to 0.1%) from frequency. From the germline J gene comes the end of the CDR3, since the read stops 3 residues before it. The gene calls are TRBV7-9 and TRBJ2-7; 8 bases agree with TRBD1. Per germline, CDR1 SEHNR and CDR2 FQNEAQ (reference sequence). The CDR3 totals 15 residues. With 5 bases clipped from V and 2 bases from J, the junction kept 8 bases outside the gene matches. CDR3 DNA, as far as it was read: TGTGCCAGCAGCCCAACGACAGGGGACCCCTACGAG. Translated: CASSPTTGDPYE. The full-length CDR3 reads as CASSPTTGDPYEQYF.

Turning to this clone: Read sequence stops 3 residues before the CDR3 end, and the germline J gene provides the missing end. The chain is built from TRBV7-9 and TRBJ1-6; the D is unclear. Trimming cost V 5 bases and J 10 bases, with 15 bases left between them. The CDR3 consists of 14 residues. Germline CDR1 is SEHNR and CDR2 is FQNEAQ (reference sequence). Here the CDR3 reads CASSTTAVHSPLHF. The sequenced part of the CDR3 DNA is TGTGCCAGCAGCACTACAGCGGTTCACTCACCC.

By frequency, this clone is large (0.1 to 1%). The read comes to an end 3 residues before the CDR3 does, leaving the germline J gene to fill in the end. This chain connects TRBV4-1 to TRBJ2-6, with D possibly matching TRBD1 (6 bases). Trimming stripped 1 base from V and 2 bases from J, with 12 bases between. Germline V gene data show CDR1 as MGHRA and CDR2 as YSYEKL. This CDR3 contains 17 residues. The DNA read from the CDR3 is TGCGCCAGCAGCCAAGTCCAGGGGCACACTGGGGCCAACGTC. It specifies CASSQVQGHTGANV. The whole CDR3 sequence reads CASSQVQGHTGANVLTF.

The CDR3 region is CASSLDGDRDYEQYF. The sequenced part of the CDR3 DNA is TGTGCCAGCAGCTTAGATGGGGACAGGGATTACGAG. The chain recombines TRBV7-6 with TRBJ2-7; 9 nucleotides align to TRBD1. The observed sequence ends 3 residues before the CDR3 terminus, with the missing tail filled in from the germline J gene. The V and J ends lost 1 base and 4 bases, in that order; junction bases with no gene match: 5. There are 15 residues in the CDR3. CDR1 and CDR2 (germline): SGHVS, FNYEAQ.

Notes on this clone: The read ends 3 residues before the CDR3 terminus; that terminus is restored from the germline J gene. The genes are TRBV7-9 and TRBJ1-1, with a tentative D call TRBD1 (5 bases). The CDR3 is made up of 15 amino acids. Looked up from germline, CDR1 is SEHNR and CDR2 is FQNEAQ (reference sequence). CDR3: CASSLYGRESDEAFF. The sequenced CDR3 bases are TGTGCCAGCAGCTTATATGGCAGGGAGTCGGATGAG. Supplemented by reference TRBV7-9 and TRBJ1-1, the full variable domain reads DTGVSQNPRHKITKRGQNVTFRCDPISEHNRLYWYRQTLGQGPEFLTYFQNEAQLEKSRLLSDRFSAERPKGSFSTLEIQRTEQGDSAMYLCASSLYGRESDEAFFGQGTRLTVV.

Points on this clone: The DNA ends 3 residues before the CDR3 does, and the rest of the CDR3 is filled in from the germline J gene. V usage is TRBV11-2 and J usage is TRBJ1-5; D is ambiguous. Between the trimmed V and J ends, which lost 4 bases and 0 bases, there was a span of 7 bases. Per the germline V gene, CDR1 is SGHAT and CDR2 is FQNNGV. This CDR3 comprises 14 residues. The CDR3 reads CASSSGLSNQPQHF. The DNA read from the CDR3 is TGTGCCAGCAGCTCGGGTCTTAGCAATCAGCCC.

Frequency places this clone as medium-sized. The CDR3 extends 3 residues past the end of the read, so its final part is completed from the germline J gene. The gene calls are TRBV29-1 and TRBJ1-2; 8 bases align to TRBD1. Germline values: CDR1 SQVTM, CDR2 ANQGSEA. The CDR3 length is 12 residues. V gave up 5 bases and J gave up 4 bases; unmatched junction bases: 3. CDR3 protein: CSVPGQGYGYTF. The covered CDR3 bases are TGCAGCGTTCCTGGACAGGGCTATGGC.

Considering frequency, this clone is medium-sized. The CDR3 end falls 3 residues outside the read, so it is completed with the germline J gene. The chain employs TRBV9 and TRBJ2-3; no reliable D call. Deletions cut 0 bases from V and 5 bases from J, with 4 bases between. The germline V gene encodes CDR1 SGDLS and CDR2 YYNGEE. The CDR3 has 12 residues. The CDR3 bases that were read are TGTGCCAGCAGCGTAGAGGGAGATACG. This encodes CASSVEGDT. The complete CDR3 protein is CASSVEGDTQYF.

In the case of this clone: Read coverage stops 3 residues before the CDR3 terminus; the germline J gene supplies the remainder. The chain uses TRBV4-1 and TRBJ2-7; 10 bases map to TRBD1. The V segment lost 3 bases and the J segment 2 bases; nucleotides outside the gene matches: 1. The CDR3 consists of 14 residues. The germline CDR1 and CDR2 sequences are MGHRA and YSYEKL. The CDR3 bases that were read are TGCGCCAGCAGCCATGGGACAGGGGCCTACGAG. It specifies CASSHGTGAYE. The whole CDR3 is CASSHGTGAYEQYF.

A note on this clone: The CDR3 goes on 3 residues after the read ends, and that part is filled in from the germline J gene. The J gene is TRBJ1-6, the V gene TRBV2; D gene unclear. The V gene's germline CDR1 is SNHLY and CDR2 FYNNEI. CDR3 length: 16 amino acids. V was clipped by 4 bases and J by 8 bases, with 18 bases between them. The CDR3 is CASSGAGSHLYSPLHF. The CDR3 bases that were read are TGTGCCAGCAGTGGCGCGGGCAGCCATTTATATTCACCC.

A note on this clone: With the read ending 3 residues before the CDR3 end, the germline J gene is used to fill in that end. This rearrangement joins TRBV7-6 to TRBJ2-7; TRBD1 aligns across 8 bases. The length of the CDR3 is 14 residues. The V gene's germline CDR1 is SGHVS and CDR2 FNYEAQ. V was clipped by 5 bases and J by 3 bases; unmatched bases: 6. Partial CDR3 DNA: TGTGCCAGCAGCCCAGGGACAGGAGACTACGAG. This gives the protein CASSPGTGDYE. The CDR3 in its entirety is CASSPGTGDYEQYF.

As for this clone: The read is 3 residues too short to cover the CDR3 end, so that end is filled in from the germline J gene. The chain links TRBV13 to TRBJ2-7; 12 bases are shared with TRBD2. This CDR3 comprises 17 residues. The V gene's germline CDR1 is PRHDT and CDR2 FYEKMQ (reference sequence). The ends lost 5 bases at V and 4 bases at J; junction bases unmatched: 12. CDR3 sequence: CASSALPSGRGGYEQYF. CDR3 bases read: TGTGCCAGCAGCGCCTTACCTAGCGGGAGGGGGGGATACGAG.

The CDR3 region is CSATGLAGESNEQFF. The sequenced CDR3 bases are TGCAGTGCCACCGGACTAGCGGGGGAGTCCAATGAG. The genes are TRBV20-1 and TRBJ2-1; 13 bases are shared with TRBD2. The read stops 3 residues short of the end of the CDR3; the missing end is completed from the germline J gene. The CDR3 spans 15 residues. With V trimmed by 6 bases and J by 6 bases, 8 bases remained unmatched. CDR1 and CDR2 from the germline V gene are DFQATT and SNEGSKA (reference sequence).

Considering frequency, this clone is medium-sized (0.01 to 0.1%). The CDR3 protein is CASSPLYNEQFF. The CDR3 DNA, read in part, is TGTGCCAGCAGCCCCCTCTACAATGAG. This chain joins TRBV7-9 and TRBJ2-1; D not certain. Read coverage stops 3 residues before the CDR3 terminus; the germline J gene supplies the remainder. The CDR3 spans 12 residues. V was cut by 5 bases and J by 3 bases, with 5 bases left in between. The germline CDR1 and CDR2 sequences are SEHNR and FQNEAQ (reference sequence).

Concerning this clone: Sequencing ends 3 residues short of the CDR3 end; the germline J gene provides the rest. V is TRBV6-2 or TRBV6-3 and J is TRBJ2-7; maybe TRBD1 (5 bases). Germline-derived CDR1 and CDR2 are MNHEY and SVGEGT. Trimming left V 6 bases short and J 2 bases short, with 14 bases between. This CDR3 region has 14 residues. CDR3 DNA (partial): TGTGCCAGCAGCCTCCCTAGGGGCACCTACGAG. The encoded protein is CASSLPRGTYE. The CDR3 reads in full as CASSLPRGTYEQYF.

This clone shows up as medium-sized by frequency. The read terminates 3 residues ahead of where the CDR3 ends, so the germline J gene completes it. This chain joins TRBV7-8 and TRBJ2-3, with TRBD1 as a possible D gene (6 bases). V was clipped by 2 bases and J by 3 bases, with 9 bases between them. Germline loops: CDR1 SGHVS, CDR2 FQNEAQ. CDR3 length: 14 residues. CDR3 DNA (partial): TGTGCCAGCAGCTTACAGGGGTTAACAGATACG. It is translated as CASSLQGLTDT. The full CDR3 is CASSLQGLTDTQYF.

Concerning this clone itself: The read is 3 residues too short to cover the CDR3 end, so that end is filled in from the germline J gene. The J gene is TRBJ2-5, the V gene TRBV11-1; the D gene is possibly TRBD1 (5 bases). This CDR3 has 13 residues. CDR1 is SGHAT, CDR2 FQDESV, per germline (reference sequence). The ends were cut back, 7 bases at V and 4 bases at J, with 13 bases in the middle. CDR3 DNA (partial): TGTGCCAGCACTACAGGTTATGGAGAGACC. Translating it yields CASTTGYGET. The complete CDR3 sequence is CASTTGYGETQYF.

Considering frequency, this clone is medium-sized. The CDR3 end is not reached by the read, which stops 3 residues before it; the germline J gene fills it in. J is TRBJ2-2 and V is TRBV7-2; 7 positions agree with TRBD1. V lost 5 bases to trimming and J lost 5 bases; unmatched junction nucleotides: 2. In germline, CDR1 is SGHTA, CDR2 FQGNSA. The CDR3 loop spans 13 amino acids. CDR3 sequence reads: CASSPTGTGELFF. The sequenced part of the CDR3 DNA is TGTGCCAGCAGCCCGACAGGGACCGGGGAG.

The CDR3 DNA, read in part, is TGTGCCAGCAGCTTCACAACTACCGACAGGGTCGTGAACTATGGC. Amino acids: CASSFTTTDRVVNYG. The entire CDR3 sequence reads CASSFTTTDRVVNYGYTF. The genes are TRBV14 and TRBJ1-2; 7 bases match TRBD1. The read gets to within 3 residues of the CDR3 end, and the germline J gene fills in the rest. The CDR3 consists of 18 residues. The germline CDR1 and CDR2 sequences are SGHDN and FVKESK. After removal of 5 bases from V and 2 bases from J, the junction contained 17 bases not matched to a gene.